The 31 T cell receptor beta chains below were found in one sample sequenced in a study of shared clonotypes between healthy human individuals. CD45RO negativity and positive selection for CCR7 defined naive CD8 cells, a population that excluded terminally differentiated effector memory CD45RA+ cells. Profiling relied on immunoSEQ multiplex PCR, and the TCRdb table lists in-frame clones only, not all of them. The sample comprises hundreds of thousands of clones, approximately 95% of which are singletons, and approximately 0.11% rests with the top ten. The specimen was naive CD8+ T cells sorted from blood. These receptors came from a woman under 40 in good health.

Points on this clone: The same CDR3 also results from other DNA sequences found in this sample. The chain uses TRBV19 and TRBJ2-7; D is uncertain. The ends were cut back, 4 bases at V and 2 bases at J, with 9 bases in the middle. The germline gives CDR1 LNHDA, CDR2 SQIVND (reference sequence). The CDR3 is 13 residues long. The CDR3 coding sequence is TGTGCCAGTAGTAGCGGCCCCGCCTACGAGCAGTACTTC. Protein: CASSSGPAYEQYF. The variable domain in full, with the rest retrieved from reference TRBV19 and TRBJ2-7, is DGGITQSPKYLFRKEGQNVTLSCEQNLNHDAMYWYRQDPGQGLRLIYYSQIVNDFQKGDIAEGYSVSREKKESFPLTVTSAQKNPTAFYLCASSSGPAYEQYFGPGTRLTVT.

The genes are TRBV5-6 and TRBJ2-7, with D unclear. The CDR3 is 18 amino acids. Trimming stripped 0 bases from V and 7 bases from J, with 26 bases between. The germline gives CDR1 SGHDT, CDR2 YYEEEE. CDR3 sequence (DNA): TGTGCCAGCAGCTTGGAGCAAGGAGTAAGCATACTCGTGGGAGAGCAGTACTTC. Amino acid sequence: CASSLEQGVSILVGEQYF.

CDR3 coding DNA: TGTGCCAGCAGCGTAGAGGGCAGGGGCTACGAGCAGTACTTC. Translating it yields CASSVEGRGYEQYF. The V and J genes are TRBV9 and TRBJ2-5; possible D gene TRBD1, 6 bases. The J call is uncertain, as TRBJ2-7 better fits the DNA end. The germline gives CDR1 SGDLS, CDR2 YYNGEE. The CDR3 is 14 residues long.

This clone has only one observation. The rearrangement uses TRBV28 and TRBJ1-5; weak D call: TRBD1 (5 bases). CDR3 length: 17 residues. Trimming pared 3 bases from V and 3 bases from J, leaving 18 bases between. CDR1 is MDHEN, CDR2 SYDVKM, per germline. The CDR3 DNA is TGTGCCAGCAGTTTCGAAATCGACAGCAACTTCAATCAGCCCCAGCATTTT. Protein: CASSFEIDSNFNQPQHF.

The chain carries TRBV11-2 and TRBJ2-1, with 10 bases fitting TRBD2. After removal of 3 bases from V and 4 bases from J, the junction contained 3 bases not matched to a gene. This CDR3 region has 15 residues. From germline, CDR1 is SGHAT and CDR2 FQNNGV. CDR3 sequence reads: CASSFGTSEYNEQFF. The CDR3 bases are TGTGCCAGCAGCTTCGGGACTAGCGAATACAATGAGCAGTTCTTC.

The J gene is TRBJ2-3, the V gene TRBV29-1; D remains ambiguous. V lost 5 bases to trimming and J lost 2 bases, with 17 bases between them. This CDR3 comprises 15 residues. Per germline, CDR1 SQVTM and CDR2 ANQGSEA. CDR3 sequence (DNA): TGCAGCGTTCTAGAAGCCACGGTTCTCACAGATACGCAGTATTTT. It is translated as CSVLEATVLTDTQYF.

The chain carries TRBV6-1 and TRBJ2-7; D remains ambiguous. CDR3 length: 15 amino acids. CDR1 is MNHNS and CDR2 is SASEGT in the germline V gene. V shed 3 bases and J shed 1 base, with 13 bases lying between them. The CDR3: CASSDQHWGSYEQYF. Here the CDR3 DNA reads TGTGCCAGCAGTGACCAACACTGGGGATCCTACGAGCAGTACTTC.

The V gene is TRBV28, the J gene TRBJ2-5; 10 positions agree with TRBD2. This CDR3 spans 16 amino acids. V gave up 6 bases and J gave up 3 bases; unmatched junction bases: 10. Per the germline V gene, CDR1 is MDHEN and CDR2 is SYDVKM. This CDR3 reads CASSLHRTSGEETQYF. The CDR3 DNA reads TGTGCCAGCAGCCTCCACAGGACTAGCGGAGAAGAGACCCAGTACTTC.

This chain connects TRBV27 to TRBJ1-5; no firm D call. V was trimmed by 2 bases and J by 4 bases, leaving 9 bases between them. The V gene's germline CDR1 is MNHEY and CDR2 SMNVEV (reference sequence). The CDR3 extends over 14 amino acids. CDR3 protein: CASSLGPTNQPQHF. CDR3 bases: TGTGCCAGCAGTTTAGGGCCGACAAATCAGCCCCAGCATTTT.

This clone was counted a single time. The rearrangement joins TRBV7-9 to TRBJ2-7; D is uncertain. V was clipped by 5 bases and J by 2 bases, with 10 bases between them. This CDR3 is 13 amino acids long. CDR1 and CDR2 (germline): SEHNR, FQNEAQ (reference sequence). The CDR3 coding sequence is TGTGCCAGCAGCCCAGTGGGCCCCTACGAGCAGTACTTC. It translates to CASSPVGPYEQYF.

The chain links TRBV5-8 to TRBJ2-1; 7 bases are a match to TRBD1. The germline V gene has CDR1 SGHTS and CDR2 YDEGEE. After removal of 4 bases from V and 14 bases from J, the junction contained 12 bases not matched to a gene. The CDR3 length is 13 residues. This CDR3 reads CASSNYTRDSKFF. The CDR3 coding sequence is TGTGCCAGCAGCAATTACACCCGGGACAGTAAGTTCTTC.

V and J are TRBV13 and TRBJ2-7, with 11 nucleotides matching TRBD2. The CDR3 extends over 14 amino acids. Trimming at V came to 6 bases and at J to 6 bases, leaving 7 bases not matched to a gene. Germline-derived CDR1 and CDR2 are PRHDT and FYEKMQ (reference sequence). CDR3 nucleotide sequence: TGTGCCAGCAGACTAGCGGGAGCACCGAGCGAGCAGTACTTC. As protein: CASRLAGAPSEQYF.

The sample holds one count of this clone. The chain joins TRBV5-6 to TRBJ2-7, with D possibly TRBD1 on 6 matching bases. CDR1 is SGHDT, CDR2 YYEEEE, per germline. The CDR3 runs 16 residues. Trimming took 2 bases from V and 9 from J, leaving 24 bases between them. CDR3 residues: CASSFSQGHYYEGQYF. As DNA, the CDR3 is TGTGCCAGCAGCTTTTCTCAGGGACACTACTACGAAGGGCAGTACTTC. The whole variable domain, remainder taken from reference TRBV5-6 and TRBJ2-7, is DAGVTQSPTHLIKTRGQQVTLRCSPKSGHDTVSWYQQALGQGPQFIFQYYEEEERQRGNFPDRFSGHQFPNYSSELNVNALLLGDSALYLCASSFSQGHYYEGQYFGPGTRLTVT.

A single count supports this clone. This chain connects TRBV19 to TRBJ2-5; no clear D. This CDR3 is 16 amino acids long. The germline V gene encodes CDR1 LNHDA and CDR2 SQIVND (reference sequence). CDR3 nucleotide sequence: TGTGCTACCAAATCTCGAAGCTCAGGCACCCAAGAGACCCAGTACTTC. Its translation: CATKSRSSGTQETQYF.

The CDR3 region has the DNA TGCGCCAGCAGTGAAACTGGACAGGGCGGCGATACGCAGTATTTT. This translates into CASSETGQGGDTQYF. This rearrangement joins TRBV10-1 to TRBJ2-3, with 8 positions matching TRBD1. V trimming: 3 bases; J trimming: 6 bases; junction bases outside the gene matches: 8. The CDR3 has 15 amino acids. CDR1 and CDR2 (germline): WNHNN, SYGVQD (reference sequence).

V is TRBV9 and J is TRBJ1-3; D gene uncertain. CDR3 length: 13 amino acids. Deletions cut 0 bases from V and 5 bases from J, with 6 bases between. Germline V gene lookup returns CDR1 SGDLS and CDR2 YYNGEE. CDR3 sequence: CASSVDSRNTIYF. CDR3 sequence (DNA): TGTGCCAGCAGCGTAGACAGCAGAAACACCATATATTTT.

The chain employs TRBV29-1 and TRBJ2-7, with 9 bases aligning to TRBD1. This CDR3 contains 13 residues. J lost 3 bases, V lost 6 bases, and 6 bases had no gene match. Per the germline V gene, CDR1 is SQVTM and CDR2 is ANQGSEA. CDR3 coding DNA: TGCAGCGTACATACGGGACAGGGCTACGAGCAGTACTTC. This codes for CSVHTGQGYEQYF.

The sample holds a few counts of this clone. This chain links TRBV29-1 with TRBJ2-2; no reliable D call. The V end lost 6 bases, the J end lost 4 bases, and 6 bases lay between the germline ends. The CDR3 contains 11 residues. From germline, CDR1 is SQVTM and CDR2 ANQGSEA. The CDR3 DNA reads as TGCAGCGTCCATGCCACCGGGGAGCTGTTTTTT. This translates into CSVHATGELFF.

The chain combines TRBV28 with TRBJ1-6; D remains ambiguous. The V end lost 6 bases, the J end lost 7 bases, and 10 bases lay between the germline ends. This CDR3 contains 13 residues. In germline, CDR1 is MDHEN, CDR2 SYDVKM. CDR3 region: CASSYTTNSPLHF. In DNA form, the CDR3 reads TGTGCCAGCAGCTACACGACCAATTCACCCCTCCACTTT.

The gene calls are TRBV13 and TRBJ1-2; maybe TRBD1 (5 bases). The CDR3 consists of 15 residues. V was pared by 5 bases and J by 5 bases, with 18 bases between. Germline loops: CDR1 PRHDT, CDR2 FYEKMQ (reference sequence). CDR3 DNA: TGTGCCAGCAGCCTAGCTGGGGACGGAATTTATGGCTACACCTTC. This encodes CASSLAGDGIYGYTF.

The chain recombines TRBV28 with TRBJ2-7; weak D call: TRBD1 (6 bases). CDR3 length: 18 amino acids. V lost 5 bases and J lost 3, with 26 bases in between. In germline, CDR1 is MDHEN, CDR2 SYDVKM. CDR3 DNA: TGTGCCAGCAGTCCACGCTTTAACAGGGTGTCTCGGAACTACGAGCAGTACTTC. Translated: CASSPRFNRVSRNYEQYF.

The chain links TRBV28 to TRBJ2-1; D uncertain. From germline, CDR1 is MDHEN and CDR2 SYDVKM. V was shortened by 7 bases and J by 10 bases, with 11 bases between the two germline ends. The CDR3 has 11 amino acids. For the CDR3, the DNA is TGTGCCAGCAATAAAGTCAGCGAGCAGTTCTTC. Translating gives CASNKVSEQFF. Combining the CDR3 with reference TRBV28 and TRBJ2-1 gives the whole variable domain DVKVTQSSRYLVKRTGEKVFLECVQDMDHENMFWYRQDPGLGLRLIYFSYDVKMKEKGDIPEGYSVSREKKERFSLILESASTNQTSMYLCASNKVSEQFFGPGTRLTVL.

The rearrangement joins TRBV7-9 to TRBJ2-7; 10 bases align to TRBD1. The CDR3 has 14 residues. After removal of 5 bases from V and 7 bases from J, the junction contained 8 bases not matched to a gene. CDR1 SEHNR and CDR2 FQNEAQ come from the germline V gene (reference sequence). The CDR3, as DNA: TGTGCCAGCAGCCCGGAGGACAGGGGGTATGAGCAGTACTTC. Protein sequence: CASSPEDRGYEQYF.

The chain is built from TRBV9 and TRBJ2-1; D possibly corresponds to TRBD2 (5 bases). The CDR3 sequence is 13 residues long. Trimming left V 0 bases short and J 7 bases short, with 8 bases between. Germline V gene lookup returns CDR1 SGDLS and CDR2 YYNGEE. CDR3 sequence (DNA): TGTGCCAGCAGCGTAGGGGAGATAAATGAGCAGTTCTTC. Translated: CASSVGEINEQFF.

The CDR3 spells CASRGLPYEQYF. As DNA, the CDR3 is TGTGCCAGCAGGGGGCTTCCCTACGAGCAGTACTTC. This rearrangement joins TRBV27 to TRBJ2-7, with a weak D call TRBD1 (5 bases). CDR3 length: 12 residues. V was pared by 6 bases and J by 2 bases, with 8 bases between. Germline values: CDR1 MNHEY, CDR2 SMNVEV (reference sequence).

The chain links TRBV11-2 to TRBJ2-7; TRBD1 agrees at 7 bases. The V gene's germline CDR1 is SGHAT and CDR2 FQNNGV. The length of the CDR3 is 17 residues. J gave up 0 bases and V 1 base, and 9 bases lay outside the gene matches. The CDR3, as DNA: TGTGCCAGCAGCTTAGGACCCCGACAGGGCCCCTCCTACGAGCAGTACTTC. Residues: CASSLGPRQGPSYEQYF. Full variable domain (missing parts from reference TRBV11-2 and TRBJ2-7): EAGVAQSPRYKIIEKRQSVAFWCNPISGHATLYWYQQILGQGPKLLIQFQNNGVVDDSQLPKDRFSAERLKGVDSTLKIQPAKLEDSAVYLCASSLGPRQGPSYEQYFGPGTRLTVT.

The genes are TRBV10-3 and TRBJ2-7; 7 bases map to TRBD1. Unmatched junction bases numbered 20, after V lost 8 bases and J lost 7 bases. The V gene's germline CDR1 is ENHRY and CDR2 SYGVKD. The CDR3 has 16 residues. The CDR3 reads CAIGRNSQGSLGEQYF. The CDR3 DNA follows: TGTGCCATCGGCCGTAACTCACAGGGGTCCCTCGGGGAGCAGTACTTC.

The rearrangement joins TRBV13 to TRBJ2-5, with 10 bases lining up with TRBD2. V dropped 4 bases and J dropped 11; count of bases not matched to a gene: 4. The germline CDR1 and CDR2 sequences are PRHDT and FYEKMQ (reference sequence). This CDR3 region has 12 residues. CDR3 in DNA: TGTGCCAGCAGCTCTAGCGGGAGCAAGCAGTACTTC. Residues: CASSSSGSKQYF. Drawing the rest from reference TRBV13 and TRBJ2-5, the complete variable domain is AAGVIQSPRHLIKEKRETATLKCYPIPRHDTVYWYQQGPGQDPQFLISFYEKMQSDKGSIPDRFSAQQFSDYHSELNMSSLELGDSALYFCASSSSGSKQYFGPGTRLLVL.

About this clone itself: This sample also contains other DNA sequences that code for the same CDR3. The CDR3 nucleotides are TGTGCCAGCAGCTTAACTGGGGACACCGGGGAGCTGTTTTTT. It translates to CASSLTGDTGELFF. This chain uses TRBV28 with TRBJ2-2; D gene ambiguous. The CDR3 sequence is 14 residues long. CDR1 MDHEN and CDR2 SYDVKM come from the germline V gene. V was clipped by 6 bases and J by 3 bases, with 11 bases between them.

This rearrangement joins TRBV28 to TRBJ1-2, with 7 bases that match TRBD1. Germline V gene sequence: CDR1 MDHEN, CDR2 SYDVKM. This CDR3 is 14 amino acids long. With 3 bases clipped from V and 8 bases from J, the junction kept 9 bases outside the gene matches. CDR3 sequence (DNA): TGTGCCAGCAGTTTGGCGGGGACAGTAGTAGGCTACACCTTC. Its protein is CASSLAGTVVGYTF.

For the CDR3, the DNA is TGTGCCAGTAGTATACAGGTCTACAATGAGCAGTTCTTC. This codes for CASSIQVYNEQFF. The chain couples TRBV19 to TRBJ2-1; D call uncertain. This CDR3 is built from 13 residues. The V gene's germline CDR1 is LNHDA and CDR2 SQIVND (reference sequence). V was clipped by 2 bases and J by 3 bases, with 5 bases between them.